The 30 T cell receptor beta chains below come from one sample, sequenced in a study of beta chain features in type 1 diabetes. Expressed TCRB transcripts were sequenced after all isolated RNA was converted to cDNA. The assay was immunoSEQ multiplex PCR, and TCRdb's table has in-frame clones only and misses some. The table lists around 290,000 clones, about 8.5% of them singletons. The sequenced sample consisted of central memory CD4+ T cells from blood. Every receptor here comes from a woman younger than 35 in good health.

This clone was observed a handful of times. This chain links TRBV25-1 with TRBJ1-6, with D possibly matching TRBD1 (5 bases). Germline CDR1 reads MGHDK; CDR2 reads SYGVNS. V lost 6 bases and J 10 bases, leaving 13 bases between the germline ends. There are 13 residues in the CDR3. CDR3 in amino acids: CASSTGDLSPLHF. The CDR3 nucleotides read TGTGCCAGCAGCACAGGAGACCTGTCACCCCTCCACTTT. The whole variable domain, filled in from reference TRBV25-1 and TRBJ1-6, reads EADIYQTPRYLVIGTGKKITLECSQTMGHDKMYWYQQDPGMELHLIHYSYGVNSTEKGDLSSESTVSRIRTEHFPLTLESARPSHTSQYLCASSTGDLSPLHFGNGTRLTVT.

This clone turned up a few times. Other DNA variants within this sample encode the same CDR3. The gene calls are TRBV27 and TRBJ2-5; possible D gene TRBD1, 6 bases. This CDR3 region has 12 residues. The V gene's germline CDR1 is MNHEY and CDR2 SMNVEV (reference sequence). The V end lost 2 bases, the J end lost 5 bases, and 6 bases lay between the germline ends. The DNA for the CDR3 is TGTGCCAGCAGTTTAAGGGGGGAGACCCAGTACTTC. Translated, it gives CASSLRGETQYF.

This clone was counted only a few times. The V and J genes are TRBV5-6 and TRBJ2-2; D gene ambiguous. This CDR3 is 16 amino acids long. Germline assignment: CDR1 SGHDT and CDR2 YYEEEE. V was shortened by 4 bases and J by 4 bases, with 17 bases between the two germline ends. CDR3 nucleotides: TGTGCCAGCAGCCAAAATACTTTACAGTTCACCGGGGAGCTGTTTTTT. This encodes CASSQNTLQFTGELFF.

The chain couples TRBV5-1 to TRBJ2-3; D call uncertain. V lost 4 bases, J lost 0 bases, and 3 bases lay in between. The length of the CDR3 is 12 residues. Germline CDR1 SGHRS, CDR2 YFSETQ. The CDR3 loop is CASSGSTDTQYF. In nucleotides, the CDR3 is TGCGCCAGCAGCGGTAGCACAGATACGCAGTATTTT. Using reference TRBV5-1 and TRBJ2-3 for the parts outside the CDR3, the full variable domain is KAGVTQTPRYLIKTRGQQVTLSCSPISGHRSVSWYQQTPGQGLQFLFEYFSETQRNKGNFPGRFSGRQFSNSRSEMNVSTLELGDSALYLCASSGSTDTQYFGPGTRLTVL.

V usage is TRBV19 and J usage is TRBJ1-4; 9 positions match TRBD1. J was trimmed by 7 bases and V by 6 bases; bases with no gene match: 6. CDR3 length equals 14 residues. The germline CDR1 and CDR2 sequences are LNHDA and SQIVND (reference sequence). Here the CDR3 DNA reads TGTGCCAGTAGGGAGACAGGGGGGGGTGAAAAACTGTTTTTT. This translates into CASRETGGGEKLFF.

The chain employs TRBV7-2 and TRBJ2-1, with unresolved D. CDR1 is SGHTA and CDR2 is FQGNSA in the germline V gene. The V and J ends lost 4 bases and 0 bases respectively, with 13 bases between them. This CDR3 has 16 residues. CDR3 region: CASSSERSSSYNEQFF. CDR3 DNA: TGTGCCAGCAGCTCGGAAAGGAGCAGCTCCTACAATGAGCAGTTCTTC.

The chain carries TRBV18 and TRBJ1-2; the D gene is possibly TRBD1 (6 bases). The CDR3 sequence is 16 residues long. V was trimmed by 3 bases and J by 5 bases, leaving 19 bases between them. CDR1 is KGHSH, CDR2 LQKENI, per germline. As DNA, the CDR3 is TGTGCCAGCTCACCTTCGGGGACAACGGCCCCGTATGGCTACACCTTC. As protein: CASSPSGTTAPYGYTF.

This clone showed up just a few times. The chain carries TRBV7-6 and TRBJ1-3; D might be TRBD1 (6 bases). CDR3 length equals 15 residues. Germline V CDR1 and CDR2: SGHVS, FNYEAQ. V lost 0 bases and J 0 bases, leaving 6 bases between the germline ends. The CDR3 DNA reads as TGTGCCAGCAGCTTAGCCAGGGGCTCTGGAAACACCATATATTTT. The encoded protein is CASSLARGSGNTIYF.

The V and J genes are TRBV7-8 and TRBJ1-1; tentatively, D is TRBD1 (5 bases). The V end was cut by 1 base, the J end by 5 bases, with 11 bases between. The germline V gene encodes CDR1 SGHVS and CDR2 FQNEAQ. This CDR3 has 14 amino acids. CDR3 sequence reads: CASSLESQGTEAFF. The CDR3 region has the DNA TGTGCCAGCAGCTTAGAGAGCCAGGGAACTGAAGCTTTCTTT.

This clone was seen a few times. Since a far larger clone is one base different, this is likely a read error. This CDR3 reads CASSLAGNTDTQYF. The CDR3 DNA sequence: TGTGCCAGCAGCTTAGCCGGGAACACAGATACGCAGTATTTT. The chain has TRBV7-8 and TRBJ2-3; the D gene is possibly TRBD2 (5 bases). The V and J ends lost 0 bases and 2 bases respectively, with 6 bases between them. The CDR3 is 14 residues long. Germline V gives CDR1 SGHVS, CDR2 FQNEAQ.

This chain links TRBV7-3 with TRBJ1-3, with TRBD1 matching over 8 bases. The CDR3 consists of 13 residues. Germline V gene lookup returns CDR1 SGHTA and CDR2 FQGTGA. The ends lost 5 bases at V and 8 bases at J; junction bases unmatched: 5. CDR3 nucleotide sequence: TGTGCCAGCAGCGCCGGACAGGGCGACACCATATATTTT. This encodes CASSAGQGDTIYF. The full variable domain, its missing parts supplied by reference TRBV7-3 and TRBJ1-3, is GAGVSQTPSNKVTEKGKYVELRCDPISGHTALYWYRQSLGQGPEFLIYFQGTGAADDSGLPNDRFFAVRPEGSVSTLKIQRTERGDSAVYLCASSAGQGDTIYFGEGSWLTVV.

This clone was counted between two and nine times. The rearrangement joins TRBV6-5 to TRBJ2-3, with 10 nucleotides matching TRBD1. The CDR3 covers 13 residues. The junction had 7 bases not matched to a gene; V was cut back by 10 bases and J by 6 bases. The V gene's germline CDR1 is MNHEY and CDR2 SVGAGI. DNA of the CDR3: TGTGCCACCCGACAGGGGGCTTATGATACGCAGTATTTT. Its translation is CATRQGAYDTQYF.

This clone came up many times. This chain connects TRBV28 to TRBJ2-7, with D uncertain. Germline V gene data show CDR1 as MDHEN and CDR2 as SYDVKM. V lost 5 bases to trimming and J lost 3 bases, with 14 bases between them. The CDR3 runs to 14 residues. The CDR3 is CASSRVGARYEQYV. The CDR3 coding sequence is TGTGCCAGCAGTCGCGTAGGTGCACGCTACGAGCAGTACGTC.

The chain recombines TRBV19 with TRBJ1-2, with 8 bases that match TRBD1. This CDR3 has 15 residues. V lost 4 bases to trimming and J lost 7 bases; unmatched junction nucleotides: 11. In germline, CDR1 is LNHDA, CDR2 SQIVND (reference sequence). The DNA for the CDR3 is TGTGCCAGTAGTACGACAGGGGACGGGCCGCCTGGCTACACCTTC. Translation: CASSTTGDGPPGYTF.

The sample holds a few counts of this clone. In the same sample, other DNA sequences code for this CDR3. The chain carries TRBV4-1 and TRBJ1-1; 7 nucleotides match TRBD1. The CDR3 is 16 residues long. In germline, CDR1 is MGHRA, CDR2 YSYEKL. The junction had 8 bases not matched to a gene; V was cut back by 4 bases and J by 0 bases. Here the CDR3 DNA reads TGCGCCAGCAGCCGGGGACAGTTGAGAATGAACACTGAAGCTTTCTTT. Translated: CASSRGQLRMNTEAFF.

This clone was seen a few times. The V and J genes are TRBV19 and TRBJ2-4, with D tentatively TRBD2 (6 bases). The CDR3 is made up of 14 amino acids. Germline V lookup: CDR1 LNHDA, CDR2 SQIVND (reference sequence). The V gene lost 6 bases and the J gene lost 5 bases, with 14 bases spanning the gap. The CDR3 DNA is TGTGCCAGTAGGAAGGGGCCGGGAGAAAACATTCAGTACTTC. The encoded protein is CASRKGPGENIQYF.

In regard to this clone: Other DNA sequences from this sample encode an identical CDR3 as well. The chain links TRBV6-1 to TRBJ2-7; TRBD1 matches 9 bases. The V gene end was trimmed by 10 bases and the J gene end by 2 bases; junction bases not matched to a gene: 3. Germline V gene lookup returns CDR1 MNHNS and CDR2 SASEGT. This CDR3 spans 12 amino acids. The CDR3 DNA follows: TGTGCCACGCGGACAGGGGCCTACGAGCAGTACTTC. Translating it yields CATRTGAYEQYF.

This clone was picked up a small number of times. The chain uses TRBV7-2 and TRBJ2-1; the match to TRBD2 covers 7 bases. The germline gives CDR1 SGHTA, CDR2 FQGNSA. Unmatched junction bases numbered 16, after V lost 5 bases and J lost 9 bases. The CDR3 is made up of 16 amino acids. The CDR3 DNA reads as TGTGCCAGCAGCCCGGGAGTAGCGGGCCGATGGGGTGAGCAGTTCTTC. Its protein product is CASSPGVAGRWGEQFF.

This clone showed up many times. The chain has TRBV7-9 and TRBJ2-1, with D possibly matching TRBD2 (6 bases). The V gene lost 8 bases and the J gene lost 0 bases, with 11 bases spanning the gap. The CDR3 consists of 14 residues. Germline values: CDR1 SEHNR, CDR2 FQNEAQ (reference sequence). The CDR3 reads CASPGGSSYNEQFF. CDR3 nucleotides: TGTGCCAGCCCCGGAGGGAGCTCCTACAATGAGCAGTTCTTC. The full variable domain, rest sourced from reference TRBV7-9 and TRBJ2-1, is DTGVSQNPRHKITKRGQNVTFRCDPISEHNRLYWYRQTLGQGPEFLTYFQNEAQLEKSRLLSDRFSAERPKGSFSTLEIQRTEQGDSAMYLCASPGGSSYNEQFFGPGTRLTVL.

The table lists this clone with a few counts. The chain links TRBV18 to TRBJ1-1; D might be TRBD1 (5 bases). The CDR3 loop spans 13 amino acids. V gave up 3 bases and J gave up 3 bases, with 8 bases separating them. Per the germline V gene, CDR1 is KGHSH and CDR2 is LQKENI. CDR3 DNA: TGTGCCAGCTCACCTCGGGGGGACACTGAAGCTTTCTTT. This sequence encodes CASSPRGDTEAFF.

This clone has a handful of counts. The chain is built from TRBV5-1 and TRBJ2-3, with 11 bases identical to TRBD2. Germline CDR1 reads SGHRS; CDR2 reads YFSETQ. J was trimmed by 0 bases and V by 1 base; bases with no gene match: 4. CDR3 length: 17 amino acids. The CDR3 sequence is CASSLPTSGTSTDTQYF. The CDR3, as DNA: TGCGCCAGCAGCTTGCCGACTAGCGGGACGAGCACAGATACGCAGTATTTT.

This clone was recorded at least ten times. The V and J genes are TRBV7-9 and TRBJ2-7; 7 bases fit TRBD1. Looked up from germline, CDR1 is SEHNR and CDR2 is FQNEAQ (reference sequence). J was trimmed by 3 bases and V by 4 bases; bases with no gene match: 0. The length of the CDR3 is 12 residues. This CDR3 reads CASSWDSYEQYV. Written as DNA, the CDR3 is TGTGCCAGCAGCTGGGACAGCTACGAGCAGTACGTC.

V usage is TRBV7-2 and J usage is TRBJ1-5; 7 bases map to TRBD1. Germline CDR1 is SGHTA and CDR2 is FQGNSA. J lost 4 bases, V lost 5 bases, and 8 bases had no gene match. The CDR3 has 15 residues. The CDR3 reads CASSTRPGQNQPQHF. CDR3 DNA: TGTGCCAGCAGCACCAGGCCGGGACAGAATCAGCCCCAGCATTTT.

V and J are TRBV7-3 and TRBJ2-1, with D unresolved. V was shortened by 3 bases and J by 9 bases, with 15 bases between the two germline ends. The CDR3 contains 14 residues. Germline assignment: CDR1 SGHTA and CDR2 FQGTGA. CDR3 DNA: TGTGCCAGCAGCTTCATCGTGGTTTGGGCTGAGCAGTTCTTC. This codes for CASSFIVVWAEQFF.

This chain links TRBV10-3 with TRBJ2-7, with 8 nucleotides matching TRBD1. The CDR3 runs to 13 residues. The V gene's germline CDR1 is ENHRY and CDR2 SYGVKD. With 6 bases clipped from V and 2 bases from J, the junction kept 3 bases outside the gene matches. In nucleotides, the CDR3 is TGTGCCATCAGGGAGGGACAGGCCTACGAGCAGTACGTC. Translation: CAIREGQAYEQYV.

The chain is built from TRBV7-2 and TRBJ2-5; a weak D match, TRBD2 (5 bases). This CDR3 contains 15 residues. V lost 2 bases, J lost 5 bases, and 15 bases lay in between. Germline CDR1 SGHTA, CDR2 FQGNSA. This chain's CDR3 is CASSLSVKGGETQYF. CDR3 nucleotide sequence: TGTGCCAGCAGCTTATCGGTTAAGGGCGGGGAGACCCAGTACTTC.

A few counts support this clone. V gene TRBV27 combines with J gene TRBJ1-2; TRBD1 might be the D (5 bases). Germline assignment: CDR1 MNHEY and CDR2 SMNVEV (reference sequence). This CDR3 comprises 18 residues. V lost 4 bases and J lost 4, with 25 bases in between. CDR3 sequence reads: CASSSQRARGFSGYGYTF. In DNA form, the CDR3 reads TGTGCCAGCAGTTCCCAAAGAGCCCGGGGGTTTAGTGGCTATGGCTACACCTTC.

V and J are TRBV18 and TRBJ1-1; no reliable D call. With 2 bases removed from V and 3 bases from J, the gap between germline ends came to 13 bases. The germline V gene encodes CDR1 KGHSH and CDR2 LQKENI. The CDR3 totals 15 residues. This CDR3 is CASSPGFARDTEAFF. CDR3 sequence (DNA): TGTGCCAGCTCACCAGGCTTCGCCAGAGACACTGAAGCTTTCTTT.

This clone has more than one count but fewer than ten. This sequence joins TRBV5-1 and TRBJ2-7; TRBD1 agrees at 7 bases. The CDR3 contains 14 residues. With V trimmed by 0 bases and J by 3 bases, 3 bases remained unmatched. The germline V gene encodes CDR1 SGHRS and CDR2 YFSETQ. CDR3 in amino acids: CASSLAGTDYEQYF. As DNA, the CDR3 is TGCGCCAGCAGCTTGGCCGGGACAGACTACGAGCAGTACTTC.

The chain is built from TRBV2 and TRBJ2-7; TRBD2 agrees at 7 bases. V gave up 2 bases and J gave up 2 bases; unmatched junction bases: 3. Germline V gene lookup returns CDR1 SNHLY and CDR2 FYNNEI. The CDR3 extends over 14 amino acids. The CDR3 loop is CASSEQGLAYEQYF. CDR3 DNA sequence: TGTGCCAGCAGTGAACAAGGACTAGCCTACGAGCAGTACTTC.